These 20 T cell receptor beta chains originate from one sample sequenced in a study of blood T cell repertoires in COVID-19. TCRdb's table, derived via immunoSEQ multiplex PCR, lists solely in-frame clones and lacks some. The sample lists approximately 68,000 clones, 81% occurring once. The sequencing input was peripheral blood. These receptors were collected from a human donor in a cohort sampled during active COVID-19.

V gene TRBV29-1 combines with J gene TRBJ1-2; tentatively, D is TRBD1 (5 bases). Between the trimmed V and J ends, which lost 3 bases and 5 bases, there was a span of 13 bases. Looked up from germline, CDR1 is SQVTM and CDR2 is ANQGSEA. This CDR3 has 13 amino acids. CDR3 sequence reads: CSVEGFAGYGYTF. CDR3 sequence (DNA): TGCAGCGTTGAGGGCTTTGCAGGGTATGGCTACACCTTC.

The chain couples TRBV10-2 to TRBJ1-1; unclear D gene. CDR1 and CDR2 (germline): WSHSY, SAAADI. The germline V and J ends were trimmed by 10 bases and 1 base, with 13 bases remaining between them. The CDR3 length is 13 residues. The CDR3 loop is CATKLDTNTEAFF. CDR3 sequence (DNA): TGCGCCACCAAGTTAGATACGAACACTGAAGCTTTCTTT.

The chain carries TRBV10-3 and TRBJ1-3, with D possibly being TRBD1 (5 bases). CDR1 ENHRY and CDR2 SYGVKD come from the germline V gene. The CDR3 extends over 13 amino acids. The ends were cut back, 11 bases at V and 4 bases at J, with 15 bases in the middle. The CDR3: CAEREDMGNTIYF. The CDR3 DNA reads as TGTGCCGAACGGGAGGACATGGGAAACACCATATATTTT.

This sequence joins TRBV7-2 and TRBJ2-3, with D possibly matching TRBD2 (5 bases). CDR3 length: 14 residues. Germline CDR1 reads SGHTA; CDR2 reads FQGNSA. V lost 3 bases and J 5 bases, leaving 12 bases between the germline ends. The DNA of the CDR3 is TGTGCCAGCAGCTTGCTCGGCGGGCGAGATACGCAGTATTTT. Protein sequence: CASSLLGGRDTQYF.

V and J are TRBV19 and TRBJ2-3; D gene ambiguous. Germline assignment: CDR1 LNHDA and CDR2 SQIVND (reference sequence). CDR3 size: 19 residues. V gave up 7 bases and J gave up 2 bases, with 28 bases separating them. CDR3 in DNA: TGTGCCAGTACCCCCTGGTTTTATCCGACGCGGTCAAACACAGATACGCAGTATTTT. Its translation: CASTPWFYPTRSNTDTQYF.

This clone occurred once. Here the CDR3 DNA reads TGTGCCAGCAGTTTAGGGGGCGCGGGCACTGAAGCTTTCTTT. Protein: CASSLGGAGTEAFF. The V call is TRBV27, the J call TRBJ1-1; possible D gene TRBD1, 6 bases. V shed 2 bases and J shed 4 bases, with 11 bases lying between them. This CDR3 region has 14 residues. Per germline, CDR1 MNHEY and CDR2 SMNVEV (reference sequence).

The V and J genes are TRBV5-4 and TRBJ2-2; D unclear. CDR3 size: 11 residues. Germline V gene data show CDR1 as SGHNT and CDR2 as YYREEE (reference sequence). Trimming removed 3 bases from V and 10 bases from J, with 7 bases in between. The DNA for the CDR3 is TGTGCCAGCAGCTCCAAAGCGGAGCTGTTTTTT. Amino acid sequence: CASSSKAELFF.

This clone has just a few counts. CDR3 protein: CASRKGQGYNEQFF. DNA of the CDR3: TGTGCCAGCAGAAAGGGACAGGGGTACAATGAGCAGTTCTTC. This chain joins TRBV27 and TRBJ2-1; 10 bases align to TRBD1. Unmatched junction bases numbered 3, after V lost 6 bases and J lost 4 bases. This CDR3 is built from 14 residues. Germline V gene sequence: CDR1 MNHEY, CDR2 SMNVEV (reference sequence).

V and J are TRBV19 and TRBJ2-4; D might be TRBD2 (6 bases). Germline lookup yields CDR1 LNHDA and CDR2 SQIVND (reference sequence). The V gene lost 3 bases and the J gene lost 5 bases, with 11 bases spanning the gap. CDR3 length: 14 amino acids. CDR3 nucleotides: TGTGCCAGTAGTATTGGCGGGACGGAAAACATTCAGTACTTC. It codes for CASSIGGTENIQYF. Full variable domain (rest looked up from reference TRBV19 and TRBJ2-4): DGGITQSPKYLFRKEGQNVTLSCEQNLNHDAMYWYRQDPGQGLRLIYYSQIVNDFQKGDIAEGYSVSREKKESFPLTVTSAQKNPTAFYLCASSIGGTENIQYFGAGTRLSVL.

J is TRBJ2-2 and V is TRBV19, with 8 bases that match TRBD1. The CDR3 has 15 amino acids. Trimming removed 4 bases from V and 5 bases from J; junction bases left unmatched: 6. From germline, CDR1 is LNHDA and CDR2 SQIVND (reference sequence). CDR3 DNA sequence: TGTGCCAGTAGTAACGACAGGGGTGGGACCGGGGAGCTGTTTTTT. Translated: CASSNDRGGTGELFF.

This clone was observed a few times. CDR3 bases: TGTGCCAGCAGGAGGGAGCCTACCGGGGAGCTGTTTTTT. Amino acid sequence: CASRREPTGELFF. The chain couples TRBV27 to TRBJ2-2, with D possibly being TRBD2 (5 bases). The germline V and J ends were trimmed by 6 bases and 5 bases, with 10 bases remaining between them. Germline V gives CDR1 MNHEY, CDR2 SMNVEV (reference sequence). The CDR3 spans 13 residues.

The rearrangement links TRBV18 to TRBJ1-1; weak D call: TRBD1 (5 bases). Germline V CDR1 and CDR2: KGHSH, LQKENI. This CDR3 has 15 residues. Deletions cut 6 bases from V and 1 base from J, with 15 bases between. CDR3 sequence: CASSWHTGRNTEAFF. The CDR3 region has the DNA TGTGCCAGCTCCTGGCACACAGGCAGGAACACTGAAGCTTTCTTT. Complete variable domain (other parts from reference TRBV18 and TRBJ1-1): NAGVMQNPRHLVRRRGQEARLRCSPMKGHSHVYWYRQLPEEGLKFMVYLQKENIIDESGMPKERFSAEFPKEGPSILRIQQVVRGDSAAYFCASSWHTGRNTEAFFGQGTRLTVV.

CDR3 in amino acids: CASSLRGLDSNTEAFF. The CDR3 nucleotides are TGTGCCAGCAGCTTAAGGGGGCTAGATTCCAACACTGAAGCTTTCTTT. The rearrangement uses TRBV11-1 and TRBJ1-1; 7 bases agree with TRBD1. The germline V gene encodes CDR1 SGHAT and CDR2 FQDESV (reference sequence). This CDR3 region has 16 residues. V shed 2 bases and J 2 bases; nucleotides not matched to a gene: 8.

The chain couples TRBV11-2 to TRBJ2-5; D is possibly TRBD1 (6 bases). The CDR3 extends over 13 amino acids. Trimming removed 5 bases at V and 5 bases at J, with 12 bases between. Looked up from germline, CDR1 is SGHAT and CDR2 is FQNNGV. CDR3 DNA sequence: TGTGCCAGCAGCCCGGGACACTGGGAGACCCAGTACTTC. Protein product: CASSPGHWETQYF.

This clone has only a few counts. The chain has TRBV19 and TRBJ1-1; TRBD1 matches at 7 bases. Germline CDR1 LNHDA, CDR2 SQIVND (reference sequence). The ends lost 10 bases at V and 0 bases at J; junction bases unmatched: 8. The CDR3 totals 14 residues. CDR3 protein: CATRDRTLNTEAFF. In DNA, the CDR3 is TGTGCCACCCGGGACAGAACATTGAACACTGAAGCTTTCTTT. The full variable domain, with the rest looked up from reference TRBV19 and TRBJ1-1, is DGGITQSPKYLFRKEGQNVTLSCEQNLNHDAMYWYRQDPGQGLRLIYYSQIVNDFQKGDIAEGYSVSREKKESFPLTVTSAQKNPTAFYLCATRDRTLNTEAFFGQGTRLTVV.

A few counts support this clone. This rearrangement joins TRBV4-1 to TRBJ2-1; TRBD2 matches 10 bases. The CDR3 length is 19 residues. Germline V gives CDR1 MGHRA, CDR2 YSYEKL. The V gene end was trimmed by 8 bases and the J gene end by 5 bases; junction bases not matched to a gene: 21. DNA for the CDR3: TGCGCCAGCGCTCAAATAGGACTAGCGGATCCCACCGGCCACAATGAGCAGTTCTTC. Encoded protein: CASAQIGLADPTGHNEQFF.

As DNA, the CDR3 is TGTGCCAGCAGCAACGCCGGGACAGCCTTGTCCTACGAGCAGTACTTC. Residues: CASSNAGTALSYEQYF. The V and J genes are TRBV28 and TRBJ2-7, with TRBD1 identical over 7 bases. CDR1 and CDR2 from the germline V gene are MDHEN and SYDVKM. The CDR3 consists of 16 residues. The V segment lost 6 bases and the J segment 1 base; nucleotides outside the gene matches: 12.

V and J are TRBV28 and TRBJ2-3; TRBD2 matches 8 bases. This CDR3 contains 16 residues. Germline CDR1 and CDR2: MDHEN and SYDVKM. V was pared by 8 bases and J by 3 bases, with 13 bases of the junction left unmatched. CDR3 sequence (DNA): TGTGCCAGCGGGGGTAAGCGGGAGATGAGGACAGATACGCAGTATTTT. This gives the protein CASGGKREMRTDTQYF.

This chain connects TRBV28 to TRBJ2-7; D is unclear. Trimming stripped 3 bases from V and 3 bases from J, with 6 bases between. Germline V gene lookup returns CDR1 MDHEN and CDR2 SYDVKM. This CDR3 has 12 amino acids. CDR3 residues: CASSFLGYEQYF. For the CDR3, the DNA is TGTGCCAGCAGTTTCCTAGGCTACGAGCAGTACTTC.

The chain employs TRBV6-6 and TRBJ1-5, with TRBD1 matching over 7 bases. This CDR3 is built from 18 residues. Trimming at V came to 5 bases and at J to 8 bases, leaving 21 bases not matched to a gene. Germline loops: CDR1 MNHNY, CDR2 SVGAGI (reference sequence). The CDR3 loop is CASSPGSGFGQVIKPQHF. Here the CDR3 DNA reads TGTGCCAGCAGTCCGGGGTCGGGATTTGGACAGGTAATTAAGCCCCAGCATTTT.